The source of this T cell receptor (beta chain) is a study of blood T cell repertoires in COVID-19. Whole-study context: There were acute and convalescent COVID-19 samples, and they came from the United States, Italy and Spain.

Germline assignment: CDR1 MNHEY and CDR2 SVGAGI. Trimming removed 6 bases from V and 6 bases from J, with 15 bases in between. The CDR3 runs to 13 residues. Measured with immunoSEQ multiplex PCR; TCRdb has only the in-frame clones, and not every one. Among over 150,000 clones listed, about 85% were seen once. Donors were grouped by their self-reported clinical history. Donors in Cohort 3 who had recovered were those with two negative PCRs, healthcare professional clearance, or resolution of their symptoms. What was sequenced was PBMCs or T cells enriched from blood (not recorded which). V gene TRBV6-5 combines with J gene TRBJ2-7; weak D call: TRBD1 (6 bases). This clonotype was sampled from a man aged 35 to 55 who had recovered from COVID-19. The CDR3 spells CASRQTGTGEQYF. In DNA, the CDR3 is TGTGCCAGCAGGCAGACAGGCACCGGCGAGCAGTACTTC.